This record concerns one T cell receptor (beta chain) sequence. Its matching antigen is unknown. The data were obtained in a study of T cell responses to AZD1222 COVID-19 vaccine. Study results and caveats: Once two AZD1222 doses were given, Spike-specific TCR breadth and depth went up. Sampled repertoires all dated from after the peak T cell response.

Here immunoSEQ multiplex PCR was the method, and the copy in TCRdb shows in-frame clones only, minus some. The sample consists of about 140,000 clones, approximately 90% of them appearing once. This CDR3 comprises 17 residues. Looked up from germline, CDR1 is LGHNA and CDR2 is YNFKEQ. V lost 1 base and J lost 5; bases outside the gene matches: 12. This material consisted of peripheral blood, taken on day 0 of AZD1222 vaccination. The source is an adult in good health. The rearrangement links TRBV4-2 to TRBJ2-5; 8 nucleotides line up with TRBD2. The CDR3 region has the DNA TGTGCCAGCAGCCAAGCCTCGCGGGGGGCGAGTTCGGAGACCCAGTACTTC. Amino acid sequence: CASSQASRGASSETQYF.